These T cell receptor beta chains were read from a single sample in a study of T cell repertoires in cytomegalovirus infection. MiXCR, run by TCRdb on the reads, gives a single entry per CDR3 protein. Of 680,000 or so distinct CDR3 sequences listed, around 32% were seen once; the top ten hold around a sixth. No antigen is known for these receptors. The sequencing here drew on cultured PBMCs, taken from culture after CMV antigen stimulation. The receptors stem from a human donor in good health (CMV status not recorded). Some clones in this sample may be carry-over from other donors' samples. CDR3s include the opening cysteine and the closing phenylalanine or tryptophan. Each record gives: V gene, clone size, D gene, J gene, CDR3 DNA, CDR3 protein. D genes are given only for firm matches. Clone size appears in some rows only: once, few, many, or a class for an expanded clone.

V gene: TRBV10-3
clone size: NA
D gene: TRBD2
J gene: TRBJ2-1
CDR3 DNA: TGTGCCATCGCCGGACTAGCGGGGCCAGTCAGCTCCTACAATGAGCAGTTCTTC
CDR3 protein: CAIAGLAGPVSSYNEQFF

V gene: TRBV2
clone size: NA
D gene: TRBD1
J gene: TRBJ2-7
CDR3 DNA: TGTGCTACTAAACAGGGACAGGGAGCCGAGCAGTACTTC
CDR3 protein: CATKQGQGAEQYF

V gene: TRBV7-8
clone size: NA
D gene: TRBD1
J gene: TRBJ2-2
CDR3 DNA: TGTGCCAGCAGCGCCGACAGGGTATATGACACCGGGGAGCTGTTTTTT
CDR3 protein: CASSADRVYDTGELFF

V gene: TRBV20-1
clone size: few
D gene: NA
J gene: TRBJ2-5
CDR3 DNA: TGCAGTGCTAGAGCGGACTATCCTAAGGCCCAGTACTTC
CDR3 protein: CSARADYPKAQYF

V gene: TRBV20-1
clone size: few
D gene: NA
J gene: TRBJ1-3
CDR3 DNA: TGCAGTGCTAGTTTGGGGAACTCTGGAAACACCATATATTTT
CDR3 protein: CSASLGNSGNTIYF

V gene: TRBV12-3/TRBV12-4
clone size: NA
D gene: TRBD2
J gene: TRBJ2-7
CDR3 DNA: TGTGCCAGCAGTTCACAGACTAGCGGGGACTCCTACGAGCAGTACTTC
CDR3 protein: CASSSQTSGDSYEQYF

V gene: TRBV7-4
clone size: NA
D gene: NA
J gene: TRBJ2-1
CDR3 DNA: TGTGCCAGCAGCGTGGGGACCAGTGGCGATGAGCAGTTCTTC
CDR3 protein: CASSVGTSGDEQFF

V gene: TRBV7-9
clone size: few
D gene: NA
J gene: TRBJ1-1
CDR3 DNA: TGTGCCAGCAGCTTAGCAGGGCACCTCACTGAAGCTTTCTTT
CDR3 protein: CASSLAGHLTEAFF

V gene: TRBV4-1
clone size: few
D gene: NA
J gene: TRBJ2-1
CDR3 DNA: TGCGCCAGCAGCCCAATTGCAGGGGAACTCAATGAGCAGTTCTTC
CDR3 protein: CASSPIAGELNEQFF

V gene: TRBV7-9
clone size: few
D gene: NA
J gene: TRBJ1-5
CDR3 DNA: TGTGCCAGCAGCTTGGGACAACCTGGCCAGCCCCAGCATTTT
CDR3 protein: CASSLGQPGQPQHF

V gene: TRBV28
clone size: NA
D gene: NA
J gene: TRBJ2-1
CDR3 DNA: TGTGCCAGCAGTATATACAGGATTGGTAGAGATGAGCAGTTCTTC
CDR3 protein: CASSIYRIGRDEQFF

V gene: TRBV6-1
clone size: NA
D gene: TRBD1
J gene: TRBJ1-5
CDR3 DNA: TGTGCCAGCAGTGTGGGGACAGGGGCAAGCAATCAGCCCCAGCATTTT
CDR3 protein: CASSVGTGASNQPQHF

V gene: TRBV7-2
clone size: NA
D gene: NA
J gene: TRBJ1-1
CDR3 DNA: TGTGCCAGCAGCTGGCAGGAAGCGAACACTGAAGCTTTCTTT
CDR3 protein: CASSWQEANTEAFF

V gene: TRBV28
clone size: NA
D gene: TRBD1
J gene: TRBJ1-2
CDR3 DNA: TGTGCCAGCAGGGGGGGGGACAGGAACTATGGCTACACCTTC
CDR3 protein: CASRGGDRNYGYTF

V gene: TRBV12-3/TRBV12-4
clone size: NA
D gene: NA
J gene: TRBJ1-5
CDR3 DNA: TGTGCCAGCAGCCAAAGGGCCTATAGCAATCAGCCCCAGCATTTT
CDR3 protein: CASSQRAYSNQPQHF

V gene: TRBV15
clone size: NA
D gene: TRBD1
J gene: TRBJ2-5
CDR3 DNA: TGTGCCACCAGCCTCAGGGGGCAATCCCAGTACTTC
CDR3 protein: CATSLRGQSQYF

V gene: TRBV5-1
clone size: NA
D gene: NA
J gene: TRBJ2-1
CDR3 DNA: TGCGCCAGCAGCTTGGGACACCAGATTGCAGCCTACAATGAGCAGTTCTTC
CDR3 protein: CASSLGHQIAAYNEQFF

V gene: TRBV11-2
clone size: few
D gene: NA
J gene: TRBJ2-4
CDR3 DNA: TGTGCCAGCAGCTTATTCGTAGGGCAGGGGGCCAAAAACATTCAGTACTTC
CDR3 protein: CASSLFVGQGAKNIQYF

V gene: TRBV7-6
clone size: few
D gene: TRBD1
J gene: TRBJ2-2
CDR3 DNA: TGTGCCAGCGGGCGACAGGGGGCTTCCGGGGAGCTGTTTTTT
CDR3 protein: CASGRQGASGELFF

V gene: TRBV20-1
clone size: once
D gene: NA
J gene: TRBJ1-2
CDR3 DNA: TGCAGTGCTAGTGGTGGGCCCCCACCCAGCGGTGGCTACACCTTC
CDR3 protein: CSASGGPPPSGGYTF

V gene: TRBV7-9
clone size: many
D gene: NA
J gene: TRBJ1-3
CDR3 DNA: TGTGCCAGCAGCGAACAGGGATCACTATCGGGAAACACCATATATTTT
CDR3 protein: CASSEQGSLSGNTIYF

V gene: TRBV7-8
clone size: few
D gene: NA
J gene: TRBJ2-5
CDR3 DNA: TGTGCCAGCAGATTAAAATGGCCCCGGGACATCGTTGAGACCCAGTACTTC
CDR3 protein: CASRLKWPRDIVETQYF

V gene: TRBV24-1
clone size: NA
D gene: NA
J gene: TRBJ2-5
CDR3 DNA: TGTGCCACCAACCGAGCCTTCCAGGAGACCCAGTACTTC
CDR3 protein: CATNRAFQETQYF

V gene: TRBV27
clone size: NA
D gene: NA
J gene: TRBJ1-3
CDR3 DNA: TGTGCCAGCAGCCCCACCCGGGGGAGAGGAAACACCATATATTTT
CDR3 protein: CASSPTRGRGNTIYF

V gene: TRBV6-2/TRBV6-3
clone size: NA
D gene: NA
J gene: TRBJ2-7
CDR3 DNA: TGTGCCAGCAGTCGGACGCAGGACGAGCAGTACTTC
CDR3 protein: CASSRTQDEQYF

V gene: TRBV7-2
clone size: many
D gene: TRBD2
J gene: TRBJ2-3
CDR3 DNA: TGTGCCAGCAGCCAAAGGCGGGGGGGGCAAAATACGCAGTATTTT
CDR3 protein: CASSQRRGGQNTQYF

V gene: TRBV11-2
clone size: NA
D gene: NA
J gene: TRBJ1-2
CDR3 DNA: TGTGCCAGCAGCCCTCACTACACCTTC
CDR3 protein: CASSPHYTF

V gene: TRBV4-1
clone size: NA
D gene: NA
J gene: TRBJ2-7
CDR3 DNA: TGCGCCAGCAGCCGGGCCGCGGGCGAGCAGTACTTC
CDR3 protein: CASSRAAGEQYF